These 26 T cell receptor beta chains came from one sample sequenced in a study of blood T cell repertoires in COVID-19 (dated by TCRdb to about 2020). The library relied on the immunoSEQ multiplex PCR assay. TCRdb provides this immuneACCESS table in a form limited to in-frame rearrangements. Some clones are lacking; in checked studies, under half of them reflect an unresolved V gene, and why the rest are absent is not known. The sample table contains 100,000 to 150,000 clones; only one count was recorded for approximately 88% of them. 1.4% to 1.5% of the sample rests with the top ten. The sample comprised peripheral blood. Source of these receptors: a man in his sixties with acute or convalescent COVID-19.

The chain has TRBV14 and TRBJ1-5; TRBD1 might be the D (6 bases). The CDR3 extends over 14 amino acids. V lost 4 bases and J lost 10, with 17 bases in between. Germline V gene data show CDR1 as SGHDN and CDR2 as FVKESK. CDR3 in DNA: TGTGCCAGCAGCCCAACAGGACCGGGGGGCCCCCAGCATTTT. This gives the protein CASSPTGPGGPQHF.

The chain has TRBV19 and TRBJ1-5; maybe TRBD1 (5 bases). This CDR3 has 12 residues. Per germline, CDR1 LNHDA and CDR2 SQIVND (reference sequence). Trimming stripped 3 bases from V and 9 bases from J, with 9 bases between. The CDR3 is CASSMGRGPQHF. CDR3 DNA: TGTGCCAGTAGTATGGGTAGGGGGCCCCAGCATTTT.

The rearrangement joins TRBV7-3 to TRBJ2-2; D possibly corresponds to TRBD2 (5 bases). V was trimmed by 9 bases and J by 1 base, leaving 12 bases between them. The germline CDR1 and CDR2 sequences are SGHTA and FQGTGA. The CDR3 runs 14 residues. CDR3 nucleotides: TGTGCCAGTCGGGGTGGGCGGAACACCGGGGAGCTGTTTTTT. Translated, it gives CASRGGRNTGELFF.

This chain connects TRBV4-1 to TRBJ2-5; possible D gene TRBD2, 6 bases. The V end was cut by 6 bases, the J end by 4 bases, with 15 bases between. Per germline, CDR1 MGHRA and CDR2 YSYEKL. This CDR3 contains 14 residues. CDR3 bases: TGCGCCAGCAGTAAGGACGGTAGCGGAGAGACCCAGTACTTC. It specifies CASSKDGSGETQYF.

The J gene is TRBJ2-7, the V gene TRBV6-5; 10 positions match TRBD2. The ends lost 7 bases at V and 1 base at J; junction bases unmatched: 4. This CDR3 is 14 amino acids long. The germline CDR1 and CDR2 sequences are MNHEY and SVGAGI. CDR3 bases: TGTGCCAGCACACCTAGCGGGAGATCCTACGAGCAGTACTTC. As protein: CASTPSGRSYEQYF.

V is TRBV30 and J is TRBJ2-3; D is unresolved. The germline V gene encodes CDR1 GTSNPN and CDR2 SVGIG (reference sequence). The germline V and J ends were trimmed by 4 bases and 4 bases, with 9 bases remaining between them. The CDR3 contains 12 residues. CDR3 coding DNA: TGTGCCTGGAATTTGTCTCCAGATACGCAGTATTTT. Translated: CAWNLSPDTQYF.

This chain links TRBV7-9 with TRBJ1-5; a possible D gene is TRBD1 (5 bases). V lost 5 bases to trimming and J lost 2 bases, with 13 bases between them. The CDR3 runs to 15 residues. From germline, CDR1 is SEHNR and CDR2 FQNEAQ (reference sequence). As DNA, the CDR3 is TGTGCCAGCAGCCCTGGAGGGGCCGGCAATCAGCCCCAGCATTTT. This encodes CASSPGGAGNQPQHF.

J is TRBJ1-2 and V is TRBV6-5; D is uncertain. The length of the CDR3 is 12 residues. Trimming left V 7 bases short and J 7 bases short, with 13 bases between. Germline V gives CDR1 MNHEY, CDR2 SVGAGI. This chain's CDR3 is CASTEAFRGYTF. DNA of the CDR3: TGTGCCAGCACGGAGGCGTTCCGTGGCTACACCTTC.

V is TRBV29-1 and J is TRBJ2-7; D is uncertain. V was shortened by 3 bases and J by 1 base, with 19 bases between the two germline ends. The CDR3 runs to 16 residues. Germline CDR1 reads SQVTM; CDR2 reads ANQGSEA. The CDR3 DNA is TGCAGCGTTGATCGGTCGGGTTACGATGGTTCCTACGAGCAGTACTTC. Residues: CSVDRSGYDGSYEQYF.

The rearrangement uses TRBV30 and TRBJ1-2, with TRBD1 as a possible D gene (6 bases). The CDR3 has 13 amino acids. V lost 4 bases to trimming and J lost 3 bases, with 12 bases between them. The V gene's germline CDR1 is GTSNPN and CDR2 SVGIG (reference sequence). CDR3 protein: CAWTKTGYYGYTF. CDR3 sequence (DNA): TGTGCCTGGACCAAAACAGGGTACTATGGCTACACCTTC.

This clone was recorded only once. The CDR3: CASSSEANEKLFF. For the CDR3, the DNA is TGTGCCAGCAGTTCCGAGGCTAATGAAAAACTGTTTTTT. This rearrangement joins TRBV6-4 to TRBJ1-4; D remains ambiguous. With 5 bases removed from V and 3 bases from J, the gap between germline ends came to 7 bases. Germline CDR1 reads MRHNA; CDR2 reads SNTAGT. This CDR3 has 13 amino acids.

This chain links TRBV27 with TRBJ2-3, with TRBD2 matching over 12 bases. Germline V gene lookup returns CDR1 MNHEY and CDR2 SMNVEV (reference sequence). This CDR3 contains 17 residues. CDR3 DNA sequence: TGTGTCTCACGCAGGGCTAGCGGGGGGGTCGTGTCAGATACGCAGTATTTT. Encoded protein: CVSRRASGGVVSDTQYF.

In DNA, the CDR3 is TGTGCCTGGAGTGCCCTCCCACGGGGGACGCAGTATTTT. This gives the protein CAWSALPRGTQYF. The gene calls are TRBV30 and TRBJ2-3; D is perhaps TRBD2 (6 bases). Trimming took off 1 base at V and 9 bases at J, with 14 bases between the two ends. CDR1 GTSNPN and CDR2 SVGIG come from the germline V gene (reference sequence). The CDR3 has 13 residues.

The CDR3 here is CASSLVPPGDGNTIYF. The CDR3 bases are TGTGCCAGCAGTTTGGTTCCCCCAGGGGATGGAAACACCATATATTTT. This sequence joins TRBV27 and TRBJ1-3, with D perhaps matching TRBD1 (6 bases). The germline V gene has CDR1 MNHEY and CDR2 SMNVEV (reference sequence). CDR3 length: 16 residues. The V gene lost 3 bases and the J gene lost 3 bases, with 15 bases spanning the gap.

The chain recombines TRBV4-1 with TRBJ2-2; the D gene is possibly TRBD2 (5 bases). V was pared by 3 bases and J by 6 bases, with 11 bases between. Germline CDR1 MGHRA, CDR2 YSYEKL. This CDR3 comprises 14 residues. Here the CDR3 reads CASSQEVVAGELFF. The DNA of the CDR3 is TGCGCCAGCAGCCAGGAGGTAGTCGCCGGGGAGCTGTTTTTT.

This chain links TRBV11-2 with TRBJ1-1, with 7 bases identical to TRBD1. V dropped 6 bases and J dropped 10; count of bases not matched to a gene: 14. CDR1 and CDR2 from the germline V gene are SGHAT and FQNNGV. This CDR3 spans 14 amino acids. Here the CDR3 DNA reads TGTGCCAGCAGACTCCGGGACAGAAACTTAAGAGCTTTCTTT. Its translation: CASRLRDRNLRAFF.

The chain has TRBV18 and TRBJ1-2; perhaps TRBD1 as D (6 bases). CDR1 is KGHSH and CDR2 is LQKENI in the germline V gene. V lost 4 bases and J lost 7, with 16 bases in between. CDR3 length: 14 amino acids. DNA of the CDR3: TGTGCCAGCTCACAGTTTGCAGGGGTGGTTGGCTACACCTTC. As protein: CASSQFAGVVGYTF.

The chain has TRBV29-1 and TRBJ1-2; D unresolved. Germline CDR1 and CDR2: SQVTM and ANQGSEA. V lost 0 bases, J lost 6 bases, and 14 bases lay in between. The CDR3 contains 14 residues. In DNA, the CDR3 is TGCAGCGTTGAAGATCAGGCGGGAACCCATGGCTACACCTTC. This encodes CSVEDQAGTHGYTF.

J is TRBJ2-6 and V is TRBV5-1; maybe TRBD2 (5 bases). The germline gives CDR1 SGHRS, CDR2 YFSETQ. The CDR3 loop spans 14 amino acids. V lost 2 bases, J lost 3 bases, and 6 bases lay in between. The CDR3 reads CASSLEGGANVLTF. CDR3 nucleotides: TGCGCCAGCAGCTTAGAGGGTGGGGCCAACGTCCTGACTTTC. Variable domain in full (rest from reference TRBV5-1 and TRBJ2-6): KAGVTQTPRYLIKTRGQQVTLSCSPISGHRSVSWYQQTPGQGLQFLFEYFSETQRNKGNFPGRFSGRQFSNSRSEMNVSTLELGDSALYLCASSLEGGANVLTFGAGSRLTVL.

The chain has TRBV30 and TRBJ2-2; 8 nucleotides match TRBD1. After removal of 5 bases from V and 7 bases from J, the junction contained 9 bases not matched to a gene. Germline lookup yields CDR1 GTSNPN and CDR2 SVGIG (reference sequence). This CDR3 region has 14 residues. CDR3 residues: CAWRRQGLGGELFF. CDR3 DNA sequence: TGTGCCTGGCGCCGACAGGGGTTGGGCGGGGAGCTGTTTTTT.

The V and J genes are TRBV3-1 (or the pseudogene TRBV3-2) and TRBJ1-1; D remains unclear. CDR3 length equals 13 residues. V was pared by 1 base and J by 2 bases, with 5 bases between. Per germline, CDR1 LGHDT and CDR2 YNNKEL (reference sequence). The CDR3, as DNA: TGTGCCAGCAGCCAAGCGGTTAACACTGAAGCTTTCTTT. Amino acid sequence: CASSQAVNTEAFF.

This clone was picked up one time. J is TRBJ1-6 and V is TRBV6-1, with a tentative D call TRBD1 (6 bases). V was cut by 0 bases and J by 4 bases, with 13 bases left in between. The V gene's germline CDR1 is MNHNS and CDR2 SASEGT. This CDR3 has 17 amino acids. The CDR3 region has the DNA TGTGCCAGCAGTGAAGCGAGGGACACCACTTATAATTCACCCCTCCACTTT. This codes for CASSEARDTTYNSPLHF.

The chain links TRBV29-1 to TRBJ1-1; 7 nucleotides align to TRBD1. CDR3 length equals 11 residues. The germline V gene encodes CDR1 SQVTM and CDR2 ANQGSEA. The ends lost 5 bases at V and 5 bases at J; junction bases unmatched: 2. CDR3 amino acids: CSVYRGTEAFF. The DNA of the CDR3 is TGCAGCGTTTACAGGGGAACTGAAGCTTTCTTT.

This sequence joins TRBV7-8 and TRBJ1-5, with a tentative D call TRBD1 (6 bases). Trimming removed 4 bases at V and 0 bases at J, with 10 bases between. Germline assignment: CDR1 SGHVS and CDR2 FQNEAQ. This CDR3 is 15 amino acids long. CDR3 sequence reads: CASSYGQYSNQPQHF. The CDR3 nucleotides are TGTGCCAGCAGCTACGGACAGTATAGCAATCAGCCCCAGCATTTT. Looking up the rest from reference TRBV7-8 and TRBJ1-5 gives the full variable domain: GAGVSQSPRYKVAKRGQDVALRCDPISGHVSLFWYQQALGQGPEFLTYFQNEAQLDKSGLPSDRFFAERPEGSVSTLKIQRTQQEDSAVYLCASSYGQYSNQPQHFGDGTRLSIL.

The chain carries TRBV3-1 (or the pseudogene TRBV3-2) and TRBJ1-3; D is unclear. The germline gives CDR1 LGHDT, CDR2 YNNKEL (reference sequence). The CDR3 length is 15 residues. V was clipped by 1 base and J by 2 bases, with 9 bases between them. The CDR3 protein is CASSQAAGAGNTIYF. CDR3 DNA sequence: TGTGCCAGCAGCCAAGCTGCGGGAGCTGGAAACACCATATATTTT.

This chain connects TRBV28 to TRBJ1-2; D remains ambiguous. This CDR3 has 13 residues. Trimming removed 3 bases at V and 8 bases at J, with 13 bases between. CDR1 MDHEN and CDR2 SYDVKM come from the germline V gene. CDR3 sequence: CASSFGAGRGYTF. The CDR3 region has the DNA TGTGCCAGCAGTTTTGGTGCGGGCCGGGGCTACACCTTC.